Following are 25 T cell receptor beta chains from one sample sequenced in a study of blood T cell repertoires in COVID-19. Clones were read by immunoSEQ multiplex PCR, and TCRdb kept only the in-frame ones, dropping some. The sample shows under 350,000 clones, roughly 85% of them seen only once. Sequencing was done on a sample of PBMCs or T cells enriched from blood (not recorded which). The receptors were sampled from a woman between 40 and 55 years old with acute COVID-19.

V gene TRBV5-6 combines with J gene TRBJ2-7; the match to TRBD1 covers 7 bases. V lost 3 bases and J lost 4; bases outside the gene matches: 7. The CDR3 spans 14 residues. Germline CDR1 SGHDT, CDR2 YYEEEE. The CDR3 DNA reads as TGTGCCAGCAGCTCGGGACAGTTTCGTTACGAGCAGTACTTC. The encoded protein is CASSSGQFRYEQYF.

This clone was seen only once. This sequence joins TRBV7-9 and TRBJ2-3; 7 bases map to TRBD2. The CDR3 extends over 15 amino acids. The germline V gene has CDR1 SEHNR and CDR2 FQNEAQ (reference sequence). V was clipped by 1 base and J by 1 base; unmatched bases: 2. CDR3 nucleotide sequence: TGTGCCAGCAGCTTAGGCGCGGGGGGCACAGATACGCAGTATTTT. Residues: CASSLGAGGTDTQYF.

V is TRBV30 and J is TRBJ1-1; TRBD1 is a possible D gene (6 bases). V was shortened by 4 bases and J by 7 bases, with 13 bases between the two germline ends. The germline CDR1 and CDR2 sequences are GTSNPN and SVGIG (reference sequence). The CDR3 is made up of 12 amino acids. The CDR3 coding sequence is TGTGCCTGGACCAGTCTAGGGGGTGAAGCTTTCTTT. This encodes CAWTSLGGEAFF.

CDR3 bases: TGCGCCAGCAGCTTGGTAGGGGAGGACACCGGGGAGCTGTTTTTT. Translation: CASSLVGEDTGELFF. The V and J genes are TRBV5-1 and TRBJ2-2; D may be TRBD2 (6 bases). CDR3 length: 15 residues. Germline V gene lookup returns CDR1 SGHRS and CDR2 YFSETQ. Trimming cost V 0 bases and J 3 bases, with 9 bases left between them. Complete variable domain (other parts from reference TRBV5-1 and TRBJ2-2): KAGVTQTPRYLIKTRGQQVTLSCSPISGHRSVSWYQQTPGQGLQFLFEYFSETQRNKGNFPGRFSGRQFSNSRSEMNVSTLELGDSALYLCASSLVGEDTGELFFGEGSRLTVL.

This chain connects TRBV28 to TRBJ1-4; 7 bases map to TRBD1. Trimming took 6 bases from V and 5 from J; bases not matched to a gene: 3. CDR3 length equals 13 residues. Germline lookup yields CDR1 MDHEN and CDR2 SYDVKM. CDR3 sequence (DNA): TGTGCCAGCAGGGGACAGAGAAATGAAAAACTGTTTTTT. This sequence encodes CASRGQRNEKLFF. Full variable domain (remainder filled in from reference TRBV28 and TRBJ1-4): DVKVTQSSRYLVKRTGEKVFLECVQDMDHENMFWYRQDPGLGLRLIYFSYDVKMKEKGDIPEGYSVSREKKERFSLILESASTNQTSMYLCASRGQRNEKLFFGSGTQLSVL.

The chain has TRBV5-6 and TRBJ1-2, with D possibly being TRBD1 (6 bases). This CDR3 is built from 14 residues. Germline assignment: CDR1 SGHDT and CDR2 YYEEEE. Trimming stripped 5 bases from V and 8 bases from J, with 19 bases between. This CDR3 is CASRAGTSTGGYTF. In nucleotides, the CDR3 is TGTGCCAGCAGGGCAGGGACCTCAACAGGGGGCTACACCTTC.

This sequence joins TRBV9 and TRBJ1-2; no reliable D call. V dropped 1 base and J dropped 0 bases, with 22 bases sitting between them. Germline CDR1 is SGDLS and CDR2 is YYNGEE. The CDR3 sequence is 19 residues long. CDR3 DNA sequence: TGTGCCAGCAGCGTATTTTCCGCGGACGGAGGATTTTCTAACTATGGCTACACCTTC. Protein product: CASSVFSADGGFSNYGYTF.

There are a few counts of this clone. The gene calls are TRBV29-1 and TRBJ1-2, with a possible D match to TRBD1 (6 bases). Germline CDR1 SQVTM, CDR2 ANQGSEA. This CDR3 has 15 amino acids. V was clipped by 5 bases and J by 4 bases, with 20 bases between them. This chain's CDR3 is CSVKEMDSTLYGYTF. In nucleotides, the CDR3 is TGCAGCGTTAAGGAAATGGACAGTACTCTCTATGGCTACACCTTC.

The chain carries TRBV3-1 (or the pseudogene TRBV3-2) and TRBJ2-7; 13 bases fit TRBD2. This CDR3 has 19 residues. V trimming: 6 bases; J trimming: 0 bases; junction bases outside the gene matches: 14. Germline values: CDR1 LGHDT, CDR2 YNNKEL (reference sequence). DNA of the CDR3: TGTGCCAGCAGTCAACCCCGGACTAGCGGGGGCCGCGGCTCCTACGAGCAGTACTTC. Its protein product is CASSQPRTSGGRGSYEQYF.

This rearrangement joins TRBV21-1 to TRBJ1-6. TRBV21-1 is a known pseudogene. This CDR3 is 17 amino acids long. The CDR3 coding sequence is TGTGCCAGCAGCAAAGTTGGGGGGGGACCCTATAATTCACCCCTCCACTTT. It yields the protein CASSKVGGGPYNSPLHF.

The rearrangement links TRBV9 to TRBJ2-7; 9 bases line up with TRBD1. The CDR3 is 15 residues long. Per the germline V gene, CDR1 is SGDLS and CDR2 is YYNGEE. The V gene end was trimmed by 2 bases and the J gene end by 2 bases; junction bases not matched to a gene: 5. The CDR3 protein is CASSVGGQGPYEQYF. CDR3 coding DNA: TGTGCCAGCAGCGTTGGGGGACAGGGACCCTACGAGCAGTACTTC.

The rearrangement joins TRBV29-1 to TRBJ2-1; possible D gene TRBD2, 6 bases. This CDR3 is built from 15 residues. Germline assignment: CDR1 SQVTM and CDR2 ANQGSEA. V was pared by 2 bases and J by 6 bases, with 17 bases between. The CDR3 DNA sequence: TGCAGCGTTGAACCATCCCGGGGAGGTGCCAATGAGCAGTTCTTC. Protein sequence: CSVEPSRGGANEQFF.

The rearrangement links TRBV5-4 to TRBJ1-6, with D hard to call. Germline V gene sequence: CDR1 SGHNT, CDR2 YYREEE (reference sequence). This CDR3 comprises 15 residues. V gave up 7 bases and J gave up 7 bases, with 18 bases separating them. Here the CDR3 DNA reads TGTGCCAGCCTGGATTCGGGTACCACAAATTCACCCCTCCACTTT. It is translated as CASLDSGTTNSPLHF.

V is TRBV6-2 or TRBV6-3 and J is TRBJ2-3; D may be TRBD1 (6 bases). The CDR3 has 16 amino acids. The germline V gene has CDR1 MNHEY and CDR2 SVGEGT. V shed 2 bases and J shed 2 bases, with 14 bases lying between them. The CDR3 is CASSYRTGLVTDTQYF. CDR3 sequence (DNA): TGTGCCAGCAGTTACCGAACAGGGTTGGTCACAGATACGCAGTATTTT.

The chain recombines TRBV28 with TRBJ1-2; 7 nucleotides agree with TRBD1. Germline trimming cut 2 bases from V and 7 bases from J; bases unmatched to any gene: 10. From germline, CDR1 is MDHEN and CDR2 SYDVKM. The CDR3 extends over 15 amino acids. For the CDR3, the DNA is TGTGCCAGCAGTTTAGGGTTTTCGACAGGGAGTGGCTACACCTTC. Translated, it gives CASSLGFSTGSGYTF.

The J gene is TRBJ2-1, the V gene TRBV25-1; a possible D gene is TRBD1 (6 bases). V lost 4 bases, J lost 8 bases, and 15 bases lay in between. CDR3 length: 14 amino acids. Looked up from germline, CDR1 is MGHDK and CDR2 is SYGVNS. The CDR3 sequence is CASSGLQGRDEQFF. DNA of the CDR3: TGTGCCAGCAGTGGATTACAGGGAAGGGATGAGCAGTTCTTC.

CDR3 in amino acids: CASSRAGPGDEQFF. CDR3 coding DNA: TGTGCCAGCAGCAGAGCGGGCCCTGGGGATGAGCAGTTCTTC. The gene calls are TRBV11-3 and TRBJ2-1, with TRBD2 as a possible D gene (6 bases). This CDR3 region has 14 residues. Trimming pared 5 bases from V and 8 bases from J, leaving 16 bases between. Germline loops: CDR1 SGHNT, CDR2 YENEEA. The full variable domain, with the rest looked up from reference TRBV11-3 and TRBJ2-1, is EAGVVQSPRYKIIEKKQPVAFWCNPISGHNTLYWYLQNLGQGPELLIRYENEEAVDDSQLPKDRFSAERLKGVDSTLKIQPAELGDSAVYLCASSRAGPGDEQFFGPGTRLTVL.

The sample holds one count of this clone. The CDR3 loop is CASSSVGHLQETQYF. As DNA, the CDR3 is TGTGCCAGCAGCTCGGTGGGACACCTACAAGAGACCCAGTACTTC. V gene TRBV3-1 (or the pseudogene TRBV3-2) combines with J gene TRBJ2-5; possible D gene TRBD1, 6 bases. V lost 5 bases and J 2 bases, leaving 15 bases between the germline ends. Germline CDR1 is LGHDT and CDR2 is YNNKEL (reference sequence). The CDR3 is 15 residues long.

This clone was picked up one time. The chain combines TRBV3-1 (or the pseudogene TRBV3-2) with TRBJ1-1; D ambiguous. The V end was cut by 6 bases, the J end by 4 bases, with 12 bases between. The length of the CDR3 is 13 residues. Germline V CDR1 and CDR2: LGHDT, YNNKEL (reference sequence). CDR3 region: CASSHYGVTEAFF. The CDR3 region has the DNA TGTGCCAGCAGTCACTACGGGGTCACTGAAGCTTTCTTT.

CDR3 DNA: TGTGCCAGCATTAAAGATGGGGACAGGCTAGCAGATACGCAGTATTTT. This codes for CASIKDGDRLADTQYF. The chain combines TRBV28 with TRBJ2-3; 8 bases are shared with TRBD1. From germline, CDR1 is MDHEN and CDR2 SYDVKM. The J segment lost 4 bases and the V segment lost 7 bases, leaving 13 bases of the junction unmatched. The length of the CDR3 is 16 residues.

DNA for the CDR3: TGTGCCAGCAGTCCAGCGGGAGGGCAAGAGACCCAGTACTTC. Encoded protein: CASSPAGGQETQYF. This chain uses TRBV7-2 with TRBJ2-5, with 10 bases identical to TRBD2. The CDR3 runs 14 residues. Germline-derived CDR1 and CDR2 are SGHTA and FQGNSA. The J segment lost 2 bases and the V segment lost 6 bases, leaving 3 bases of the junction unmatched.

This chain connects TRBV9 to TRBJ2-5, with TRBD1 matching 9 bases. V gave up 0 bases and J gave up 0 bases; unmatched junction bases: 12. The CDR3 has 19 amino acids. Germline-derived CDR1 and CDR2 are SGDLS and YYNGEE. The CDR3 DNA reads TGTGCCAGCAGCGTAGCTCCATTAGGACAGGGGACGTACCAAGAGACCCAGTACTTC. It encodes CASSVAPLGQGTYQETQYF.

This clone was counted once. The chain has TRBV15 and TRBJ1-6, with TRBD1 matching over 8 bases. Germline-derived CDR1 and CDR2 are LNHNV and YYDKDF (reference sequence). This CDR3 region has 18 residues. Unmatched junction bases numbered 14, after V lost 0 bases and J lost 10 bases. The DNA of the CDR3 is TGTGCCACCAGCAGAGACGCAAGGCAGGACAGGGCGGGGTCACCCCTCCACTTT. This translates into CATSRDARQDRAGSPLHF.

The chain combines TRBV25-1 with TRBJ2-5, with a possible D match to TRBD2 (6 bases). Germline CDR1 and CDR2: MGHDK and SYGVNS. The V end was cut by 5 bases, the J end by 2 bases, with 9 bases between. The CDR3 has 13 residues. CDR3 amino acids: CASSSAGQETQYF. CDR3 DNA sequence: TGTGCCAGCAGTAGTGCGGGGCAAGAGACCCAGTACTTC.

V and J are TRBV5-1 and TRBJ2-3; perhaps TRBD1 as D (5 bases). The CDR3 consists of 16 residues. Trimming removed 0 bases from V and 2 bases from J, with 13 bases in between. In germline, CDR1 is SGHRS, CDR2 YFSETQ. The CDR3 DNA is TGCGCCAGCAGCTTGGATCTGGGGCGCTCCACAGATACGCAGTATTTT. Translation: CASSLDLGRSTDTQYF.